This entry is about one TCR beta chain. Its antigen is undetermined. The data are from a study of cytomegalovirus exposure and HLA in healthy donors. The PCR contained 60 Vbeta and 13 Jbeta primers. TCRdb's table, derived via immunoSEQ multiplex PCR, lists solely in-frame clones and lacks some. Of 90,000 to 140,000 clones listed, under 85% were seen once; the top ten hold 6.5% to 9.5%. Looked up from germline, CDR1 is MNHNY and CDR2 is SVGAGI (reference sequence). V shed 8 bases and J shed 4 bases, with 15 bases lying between them. This CDR3 is 13 amino acids long. Study-wide points: More clonal expansion characterized HLA-associated TCR beta chains than equally common others in a later analysis. Associated with cytomegalovirus, according to the listing, were some 150 TCR beta chains. In a later analysis, parvovirus B19, influenza, CMV and Epstein-Barr virus appeared linked to several top co-occurrence clusters. A link between a missense DCLRE1C variant and TCR beta V- and J-gene trimming emerged from a later analysis.

This chain connects TRBV6-6 to TRBJ2-7, with a tentative D call TRBD2 (7 bases). The sequenced material came from PBMCs. The source of this sequence is a woman in her thirties or forties in good health and CMV-seropositive. The CDR3 nucleotides are TGTGCCAGCCGGTCGGGGGGCCAATACGAGCAGTACTTC. As protein: CASRSGGQYEQYF.